The 13 T cell receptor beta chains below all came from one sample that was sequenced in a study of cytomegalovirus exposure and HLA in healthy donors. In the PCR, 60 Vbeta and 13 Jbeta primers were used. Some clones are missing from TCRdb's copy, which holds only in-frame ones; the method was immunoSEQ multiplex PCR. The profile covers roughly 99,000 clones, with under 80% appearing a single time and less than 2% taken by the ten largest. The sample consisted of PBMCs. The receptors stem from a male donor in good health and CMV-seronegative.

The chain is built from TRBV6-1 and TRBJ2-3, with 10 bases that match TRBD1. Trimming took 4 bases from V and 5 from J; bases not matched to a gene: 12. The CDR3 runs to 17 residues. The germline V gene encodes CDR1 MNHNS and CDR2 SASEGT. The CDR3 nucleotides read TGTGCCAGCAGTGCCAGACCGGGACAGGGGATAATAGATACGCAGTATTTT. Translation: CASSARPGQGIIDTQYF.

The V gene is TRBV5-4, the J gene TRBJ2-5; weak D call: TRBD2 (6 bases). Germline V CDR1 and CDR2: SGHNT, YYREEE (reference sequence). The CDR3 contains 13 residues. Trimming stripped 3 bases from V and 1 base from J, with 7 bases between. CDR3 sequence: CASSSSAQETQYF. Written as DNA, the CDR3 is TGTGCCAGCAGCTCTAGCGCCCAAGAGACCCAGTACTTC.

The chain is built from TRBV19 and TRBJ2-1; 11 nucleotides match TRBD1. The CDR3 spans 14 residues. J gave up 8 bases and V 8 bases, and 8 bases lay outside the gene matches. Germline CDR1 reads LNHDA; CDR2 reads SQIVND (reference sequence). The CDR3 DNA reads as TGTGCCAGTCGACTGGACAGGGGGCGCGATGAGCAGTTCTTC. This encodes CASRLDRGRDEQFF. Complete variable domain (other parts from reference TRBV19 and TRBJ2-1): DGGITQSPKYLFRKEGQNVTLSCEQNLNHDAMYWYRQDPGQGLRLIYYSQIVNDFQKGDIAEGYSVSREKKESFPLTVTSAQKNPTAFYLCASRLDRGRDEQFFGPGTRLTVL.

The CDR3 sequence: CATLPGQGYEQYF. The CDR3 DNA follows: TGTGCCACGCTCCCGGGACAGGGGTACGAGCAGTACTTC. V gene TRBV10-3 combines with J gene TRBJ2-7, with 10 bases aligning to TRBD1. Germline CDR1 and CDR2: ENHRY and SYGVKD. The CDR3 runs to 13 residues. V shed 10 bases and J 4 bases; nucleotides not matched to a gene: 7.

This clone was counted a few times. The CDR3 loop is CASSWDMPGDEQYF. CDR3 bases: TGCGCCAGCAGCTGGGACATGCCCGGAGACGAGCAGTACTTC. The J gene is TRBJ2-7, the V gene TRBV5-1, with D possibly matching TRBD1 (6 bases). The germline V gene encodes CDR1 SGHRS and CDR2 YFSETQ. The germline V and J ends were trimmed by 3 bases and 5 bases, with 15 bases remaining between them. The CDR3 runs to 14 residues.

This clone has more than one count but fewer than ten. V and J are TRBV30 and TRBJ1-1, with 7 bases identical to TRBD1. Germline values: CDR1 GTSNPN, CDR2 SVGIG (reference sequence). This CDR3 has 14 residues. V was clipped by 3 bases and J by 3 bases; unmatched bases: 7. Here the CDR3 DNA reads TGTGCCTGGAGCCGACAGGGATGGGACACTGAAGCTTTCTTT. This codes for CAWSRQGWDTEAFF.

The chain couples TRBV5-1 to TRBJ2-7; 14 bases align to TRBD2. This CDR3 contains 16 residues. The germline V gene has CDR1 SGHRS and CDR2 YFSETQ. Trimming at V came to 3 bases and at J to 1 base, leaving 3 bases not matched to a gene. Written as DNA, the CDR3 is TGCGCCAGCAGCTCGGGACTAGCGGGAGCATCCTACGAGCAGTACTTC. Translated, it gives CASSSGLAGASYEQYF.

The chain links TRBV9 to TRBJ2-7, with 8 bases aligning to TRBD2. The V segment lost 0 bases and the J segment 3 bases; nucleotides outside the gene matches: 8. The CDR3 spans 16 residues. Germline V CDR1 and CDR2: SGDLS, YYNGEE. For the CDR3, the DNA is TGTGCCAGCAGCGTAGACGCGGGGGGCCTAGGCTACGAGCAGTACTTC. Translation gives CASSVDAGGLGYEQYF.

A word on this clone: An end of the junction differs from the germline gene, which may be a read error. The CDR3 is CASRKDRGNAEAFF. CDR3 sequence (DNA): TGTGCCAGCAGAAAGGACAGGGGGAACGCTGAAGCTTTCTTT. J is TRBJ1-1 and V is TRBV6-5; 10 positions agree with TRBD1. CDR1 is MNHEY and CDR2 is SVGAGI in the germline V gene. There are 14 residues in the CDR3.

The chain uses TRBV27 and TRBJ1-1; the D is unclear. With 4 bases removed from V and 3 bases from J, the gap between germline ends came to 15 bases. This CDR3 region has 15 residues. Germline V lookup: CDR1 MNHEY, CDR2 SMNVEV (reference sequence). CDR3 sequence: CASSSSGIWDTEAFF. The CDR3 DNA reads TGTGCCAGCAGTTCCTCCGGGATCTGGGACACTGAAGCTTTCTTT.

The rearrangement links TRBV5-6 to TRBJ2-3, with 8 positions matching TRBD1. CDR3 length equals 15 residues. In germline, CDR1 is SGHDT, CDR2 YYEEEE. V shed 2 bases and J 9 bases; nucleotides not matched to a gene: 11. Here the CDR3 reads CASSFFRQGMVTQYF. CDR3 in DNA: TGTGCCAGCAGCTTTTTTCGACAGGGGATGGTGACGCAGTATTTT.

The V and J genes are TRBV20-1 and TRBJ2-7, with D tentatively TRBD1 (6 bases). Looked up from germline, CDR1 is DFQATT and CDR2 is SNEGSKA (reference sequence). V was pared by 5 bases and J by 6 bases, with 11 bases between. The CDR3 runs to 11 residues. CDR3 coding DNA: TGCAGTGCTCGAACAGGGCGCGAGCAGTACTTC. It codes for CSARTGREQYF.

The rearrangement joins TRBV9 to TRBJ2-5; 13 positions agree with TRBD2. The CDR3 runs to 15 residues. V trimming: 3 bases; J trimming: 4 bases; junction bases outside the gene matches: 3. Germline CDR1 reads SGDLS; CDR2 reads YYNGEE. The CDR3 nucleotides are TGTGCCAGCAGCGCCGGGACTAGCGGGACAGAGACCCAGTACTTC. It specifies CASSAGTSGTETQYF.